The clone carrying this T cell receptor (beta chain) was seen just once. What it recognizes is unknown. Germline V CDR1 and CDR2: GTSNPN, SVGIG (reference sequence). The CDR3 extends over 10 amino acids. The V gene lost 5 bases and the J gene lost 10 bases, with 9 bases spanning the gap. PCR used 60 Vbeta primers and 13 Jbeta primers. The assay was immunoSEQ multiplex PCR, and TCRdb's table has in-frame clones only and misses some. The sample lists about 120,000 clones, 65% occurring once. This specimen comes from a study of cytomegalovirus exposure and HLA in healthy donors. The study, taken as a whole, reports: Most TCR beta V segments were productive about 90% or about 30% of the time in an earlier analysis. In a later analysis, parvovirus B19, influenza, CMV and Epstein-Barr virus appeared linked to several top co-occurrence clusters. The study flagged some 180 TCR beta chains as cytomegalovirus-associated.

The sequence was collected from a woman in her forties in good health and CMV-seropositive. This chain joins TRBV30 and TRBJ2-1; no definite D call. The specimen was PBMCs. CDR3 region: CAWGPREQFF. The DNA of the CDR3 is TGTGCCTGGGGCCCGAGGGAGCAGTTCTTC.